One sample yielded the 12 T cell receptor beta chains listed below, sequenced in a study of OX40 agonist ivuxolimab in advanced cancers. The protocol was immunoSEQ multiplex PCR, while the TCRdb copy is restricted to in-frame clones and leaves out a portion. This table holds tens of thousands of clones, around 90% found once. The sequenced sample was CD4+ or CD8+ T cells sorted from blood, obtained in a trial of the OX40 agonist ivuxolimab. These receptors were taken from an adult with an advanced solid tumor such as melanoma, head and neck, liver or kidney cancer.

This chain connects TRBV2 to TRBJ2-1, with 8 bases lining up with TRBD2. In germline, CDR1 is SNHLY, CDR2 FYNNEI. The CDR3 loop spans 16 amino acids. J gave up 1 base and V 3 bases, and 5 bases lay outside the gene matches. The CDR3: CASSEGGGRSYNEQFF. In nucleotides, the CDR3 is TGTGCCAGCAGTGAGGGGGGCGGGAGGTCCTACAATGAGCAGTTCTTC.

This clone occurred once. J is TRBJ2-7 and V is TRBV27, with TRBD1 matching 8 bases. CDR1 is MNHEY, CDR2 SMNVEV, per germline (reference sequence). V shed 4 bases and J 1 base; nucleotides not matched to a gene: 3. The CDR3 has 14 residues. In nucleotides, the CDR3 is TGTGCCAGCAGTTGCCAGGGGGCTTCCTACGAGCAGTACGTC. Translating it yields CASSCQGASYEQYV.

The chain carries TRBV7-6 and TRBJ2-3; TRBD2 aligns across 7 bases. The CDR3 spans 15 residues. Germline V CDR1 and CDR2: SGHVS, FNYEAQ. The V and J ends lost 1 base and 5 bases, in that order; junction bases with no gene match: 6. The chain's CDR3 is CASSLGTSSIDTQYF. CDR3 nucleotide sequence: TGTGCCAGCAGCTTAGGGACTAGTTCTATAGATACGCAGTATTTT. Complete variable domain (other parts from reference TRBV7-6 and TRBJ2-3): GAGVSQSPRYKVTKRGQDVALRCDPISGHVSLYWYRQALGQGPEFLTYFNYEAQQDKSGLPNDRFSAERPEGSISTLTIQRTEQRDSAMYRCASSLGTSSIDTQYFGPGTRLTVL.

The chain links TRBV19 to TRBJ1-5; no clear D. The V gene lost 5 bases and the J gene lost 3 bases, with 11 bases spanning the gap. The CDR3 loop spans 14 amino acids. Germline lookup yields CDR1 LNHDA and CDR2 SQIVND (reference sequence). This CDR3 is CASSFSGYNQPQHF. In DNA, the CDR3 is TGTGCCAGTAGTTTTTCAGGATACAATCAGCCCCAGCATTTT. The complete variable domain, with remaining parts taken from reference TRBV19 and TRBJ1-5, reads DGGITQSPKYLFRKEGQNVTLSCEQNLNHDAMYWYRQDPGQGLRLIYYSQIVNDFQKGDIAEGYSVSREKKESFPLTVTSAQKNPTAFYLCASSFSGYNQPQHFGDGTRLSIL.

The chain links TRBV6-5 to TRBJ2-5, with D tentatively TRBD2 (6 bases). CDR1 MNHEY and CDR2 SVGAGI come from the germline V gene. The length of the CDR3 is 13 residues. Trimming stripped 1 base from V and 4 bases from J, with 7 bases between. The CDR3 protein is CASSYLGGETQYF. CDR3 sequence (DNA): TGTGCCAGCAGTTACTTGGGAGGAGAGACCCAGTACTTC.

This clone has a handful of counts. The genes are TRBV7-9 and TRBJ1-1, with D possibly matching TRBD1 (5 bases). In germline, CDR1 is SEHNR, CDR2 FQNEAQ (reference sequence). The CDR3 contains 14 residues. V lost 3 bases and J 1 base, leaving 9 bases between the germline ends. Written as DNA, the CDR3 is TGTGCCAGCAGCTTCAAAGGGGAGAACACTGAAGCTTTCTTT. Amino acid sequence: CASSFKGENTEAFF.

This chain joins TRBV5-1 and TRBJ2-1; tentatively, D is TRBD2 (5 bases). CDR1 is SGHRS, CDR2 YFSETQ, per germline. The V end was cut by 2 bases, the J end by 3 bases, with 15 bases between. The CDR3 length is 16 residues. Here the CDR3 DNA reads TGCGCCAGCAGCTTCGCGAGAGGGATGGGCTACAATGAGCAGTTCTTC. This gives the protein CASSFARGMGYNEQFF. The full variable domain, its missing parts supplied by reference TRBV5-1 and TRBJ2-1, is KAGVTQTPRYLIKTRGQQVTLSCSPISGHRSVSWYQQTPGQGLQFLFEYFSETQRNKGNFPGRFSGRQFSNSRSEMNVSTLELGDSALYLCASSFARGMGYNEQFFGPGTRLTVL.

CDR3 sequence: CASSTGTDYSYEQYF. The CDR3 DNA reads as TGCGCCAGCAGCACCGGGACGGACTACTCCTACGAGCAGTACTTC. The genes are TRBV5-1 and TRBJ2-7; maybe TRBD2 (6 bases). Germline values: CDR1 SGHRS, CDR2 YFSETQ. This CDR3 has 15 amino acids. The V end lost 4 bases, the J end lost 0 bases, and 14 bases lay between the germline ends.

The V call is TRBV27, the J call TRBJ2-4, with 13 positions matching TRBD2. J lost 7 bases, V lost 5 bases, and 11 bases had no gene match. The germline V gene encodes CDR1 MNHEY and CDR2 SMNVEV (reference sequence). This CDR3 contains 17 residues. CDR3 sequence reads: CASSPITSGGVLNIQYF. The CDR3 region has the DNA TGTGCCAGCAGTCCCATTACTAGCGGGGGGGTCTTGAACATTCAGTACTTC.

The chain employs TRBV6-5 and TRBJ2-5; unclear D gene. This CDR3 region has 15 residues. Trimming cost V 4 bases and J 1 base, with 13 bases left between them. Germline CDR1 is MNHEY and CDR2 is SVGAGI. CDR3 amino acids: CASSSPGVLQETQYF. CDR3 sequence (DNA): TGTGCCAGCAGTTCACCGGGCGTGCTCCAAGAGACCCAGTACTTC.

The V gene is TRBV7-9, the J gene TRBJ2-6, with unresolved D. Germline V CDR1 and CDR2: SEHNR, FQNEAQ (reference sequence). This CDR3 contains 15 residues. The V end lost 2 bases, the J end lost 11 bases, and 16 bases lay between the germline ends. The CDR3 DNA reads TGTGCCAGCAGCTTATCTGAGTACCTTCGAGACGTCCTGACTTTC. Its protein product is CASSLSEYLRDVLTF.

The chain combines TRBV4-1 with TRBJ1-4; D not resolved. Per the germline V gene, CDR1 is MGHRA and CDR2 is YSYEKL. The V end was cut by 0 bases, the J end by 8 bases, with 4 bases between. The CDR3 is made up of 12 amino acids. The CDR3 bases are TGCGCCAGCAGCCAAGATTACGAAAAACTGTTTTTT. Translated, it gives CASSQDYEKLFF.